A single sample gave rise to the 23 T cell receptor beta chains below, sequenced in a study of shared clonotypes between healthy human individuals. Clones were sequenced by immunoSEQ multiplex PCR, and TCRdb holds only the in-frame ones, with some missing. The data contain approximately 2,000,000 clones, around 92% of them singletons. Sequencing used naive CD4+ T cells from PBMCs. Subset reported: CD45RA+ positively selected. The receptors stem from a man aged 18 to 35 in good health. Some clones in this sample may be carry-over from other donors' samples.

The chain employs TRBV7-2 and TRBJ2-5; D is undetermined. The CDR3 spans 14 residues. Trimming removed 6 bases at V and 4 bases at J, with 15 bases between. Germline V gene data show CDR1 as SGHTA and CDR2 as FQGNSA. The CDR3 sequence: CASRLGQARETQYF. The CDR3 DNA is TGTGCCAGCAGGCTGGGTCAGGCTCGAGAGACCCAGTACTTC.

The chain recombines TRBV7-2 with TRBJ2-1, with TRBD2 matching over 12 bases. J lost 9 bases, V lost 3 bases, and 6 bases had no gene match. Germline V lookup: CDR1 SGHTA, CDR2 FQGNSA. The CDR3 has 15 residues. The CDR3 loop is CASSFLAGGPGEQFF. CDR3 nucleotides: TGTGCCAGCAGCTTTCTAGCGGGAGGGCCAGGTGAGCAGTTCTTC. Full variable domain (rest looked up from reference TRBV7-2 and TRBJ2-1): GAGVSQSPSNKVTEKGKDVELRCDPISGHTALYWYRQSLGQGLEFLIYFQGNSAPDKSGLPSDRFSAERTGGSVSTLTIQRTQQEDSAVYLCASSFLAGGPGEQFFGPGTRLTVL.

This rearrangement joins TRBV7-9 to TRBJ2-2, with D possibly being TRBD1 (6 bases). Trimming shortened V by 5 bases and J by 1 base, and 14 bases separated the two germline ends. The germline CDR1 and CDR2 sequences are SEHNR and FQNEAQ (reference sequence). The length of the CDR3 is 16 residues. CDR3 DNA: TGTGCCAGCAGCGCAAAGGCGACAGGGAACACCGGGGAGCTGTTTTTT. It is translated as CASSAKATGNTGELFF.

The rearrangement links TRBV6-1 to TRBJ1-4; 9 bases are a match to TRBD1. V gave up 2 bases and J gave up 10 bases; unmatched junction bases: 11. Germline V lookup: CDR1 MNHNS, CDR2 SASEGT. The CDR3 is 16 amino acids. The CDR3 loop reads CASSETPGQGLSKLFF. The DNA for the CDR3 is TGTGCCAGCAGTGAAACCCCGGGACAGGGTCTTTCAAAACTGTTTTTT.

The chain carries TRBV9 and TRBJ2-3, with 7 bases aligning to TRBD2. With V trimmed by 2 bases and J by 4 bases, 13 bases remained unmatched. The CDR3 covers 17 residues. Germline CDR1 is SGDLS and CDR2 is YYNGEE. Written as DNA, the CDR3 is TGTGCCAGCAGCGTTTCGGTTGGCGGGAGCGGATCAGATACGCAGTATTTT. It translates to CASSVSVGGSGSDTQYF.

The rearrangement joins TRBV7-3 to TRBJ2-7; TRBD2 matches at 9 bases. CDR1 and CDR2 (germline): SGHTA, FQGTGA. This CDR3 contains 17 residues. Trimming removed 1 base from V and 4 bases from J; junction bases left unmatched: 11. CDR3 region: CASSLNGREGLIYEQYF. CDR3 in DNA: TGTGCCAGCAGCTTAAATGGGCGGGAGGGCCTTATATACGAGCAGTACTTC.

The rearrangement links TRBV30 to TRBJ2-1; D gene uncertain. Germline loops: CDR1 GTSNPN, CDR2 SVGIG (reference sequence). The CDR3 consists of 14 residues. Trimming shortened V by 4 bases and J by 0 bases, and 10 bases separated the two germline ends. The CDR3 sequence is CAWIPPSSYNEQFF. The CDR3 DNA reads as TGTGCCTGGATACCACCGAGCTCCTACAATGAGCAGTTCTTC.

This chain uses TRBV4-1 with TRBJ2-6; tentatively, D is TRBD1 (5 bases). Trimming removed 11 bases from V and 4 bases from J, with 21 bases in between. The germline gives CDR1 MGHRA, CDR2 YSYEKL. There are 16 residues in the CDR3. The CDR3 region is CAALDSGQGGANVLTF. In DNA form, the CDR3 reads TGCGCCGCTCTCGACAGTGGGCAAGGAGGGGCCAACGTCCTGACTTTC.

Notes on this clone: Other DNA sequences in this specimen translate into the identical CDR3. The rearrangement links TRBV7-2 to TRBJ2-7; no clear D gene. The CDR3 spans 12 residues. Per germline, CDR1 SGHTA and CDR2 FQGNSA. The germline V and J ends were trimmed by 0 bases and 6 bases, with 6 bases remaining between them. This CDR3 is CASSLAPGEQYF. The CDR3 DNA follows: TGTGCCAGCAGCTTAGCTCCCGGCGAGCAGTACTTC.

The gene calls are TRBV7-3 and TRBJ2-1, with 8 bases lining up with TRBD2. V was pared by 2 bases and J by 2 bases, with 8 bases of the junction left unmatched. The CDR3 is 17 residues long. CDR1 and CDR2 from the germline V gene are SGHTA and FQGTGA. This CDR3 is CASSLWASGPTYNEQFF. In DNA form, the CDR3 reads TGTGCCAGCAGCTTATGGGCTAGCGGGCCGACCTACAATGAGCAGTTCTTC.

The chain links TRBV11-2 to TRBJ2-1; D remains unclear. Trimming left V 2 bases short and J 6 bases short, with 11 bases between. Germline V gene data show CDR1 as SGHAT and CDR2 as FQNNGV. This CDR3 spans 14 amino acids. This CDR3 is CASSLQPFANEQFF. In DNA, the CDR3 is TGTGCCAGCAGCTTACAACCCTTCGCCAATGAGCAGTTCTTC.

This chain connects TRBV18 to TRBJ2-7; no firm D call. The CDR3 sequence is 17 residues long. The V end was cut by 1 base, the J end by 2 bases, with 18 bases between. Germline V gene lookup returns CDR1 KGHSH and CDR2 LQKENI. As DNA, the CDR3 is TGTGCCAGCTCACCACTAGGGCCAAATACCAGACCCTACGAGCAGTACTTC. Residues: CASSPLGPNTRPYEQYF.

The CDR3 region is CASSLDTTSTDTQYF. The CDR3 DNA sequence: TGCGCCAGCAGCTTGGACACTACTAGCACAGATACGCAGTATTTT. The V gene is TRBV5-1, the J gene TRBJ2-3, with D unresolved. This CDR3 contains 15 residues. V shed 0 bases and J shed 0 bases, with 8 bases lying between them. Germline assignment: CDR1 SGHRS and CDR2 YFSETQ.

CDR3 sequence reads: CASSPPSPGLKYEQYF. CDR3 nucleotide sequence: TGTGCCAGCAGCCCTCCCTCTCCGGGACTCAAGTACGAGCAGTACTTC. This chain connects TRBV27 to TRBJ2-7, with D tentatively TRBD2 (6 bases). V dropped 6 bases and J dropped 4 bases, with 22 bases sitting between them. This CDR3 spans 16 amino acids. The germline CDR1 and CDR2 sequences are MNHEY and SMNVEV (reference sequence).

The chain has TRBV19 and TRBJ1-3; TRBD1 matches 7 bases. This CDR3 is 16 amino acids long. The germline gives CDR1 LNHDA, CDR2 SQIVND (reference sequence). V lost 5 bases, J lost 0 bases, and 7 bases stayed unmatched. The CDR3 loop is CASSGDRVYSGNTIYF. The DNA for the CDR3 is TGTGCCAGTAGTGGAGACAGGGTTTACTCTGGAAACACCATATATTTT.

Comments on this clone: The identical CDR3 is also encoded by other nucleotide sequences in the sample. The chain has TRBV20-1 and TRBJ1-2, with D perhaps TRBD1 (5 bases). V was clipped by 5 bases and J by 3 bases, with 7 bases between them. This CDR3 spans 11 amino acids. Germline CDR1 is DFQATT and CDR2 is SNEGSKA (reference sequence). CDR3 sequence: CSAGTDYGYTF. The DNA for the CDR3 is TGCAGTGCTGGGACGGACTATGGCTACACCTTC.

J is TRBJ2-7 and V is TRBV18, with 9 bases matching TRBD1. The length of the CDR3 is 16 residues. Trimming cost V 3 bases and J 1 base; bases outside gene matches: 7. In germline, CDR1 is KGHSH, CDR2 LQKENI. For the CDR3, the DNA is TGTGCCAGCTCACCTGGAAACAGGGGGCTTTCCTACGAGCAGTACTTC. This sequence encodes CASSPGNRGLSYEQYF.

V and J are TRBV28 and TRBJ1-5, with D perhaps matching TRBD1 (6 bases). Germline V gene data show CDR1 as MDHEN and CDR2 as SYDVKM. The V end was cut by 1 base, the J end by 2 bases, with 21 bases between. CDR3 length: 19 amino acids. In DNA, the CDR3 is TGTGCCAGCAGTTTATTAGGGGGTGGGGGCAGTGGAGGCAATCAGCCCCAGCATTTT. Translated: CASSLLGGGGSGGNQPQHF.

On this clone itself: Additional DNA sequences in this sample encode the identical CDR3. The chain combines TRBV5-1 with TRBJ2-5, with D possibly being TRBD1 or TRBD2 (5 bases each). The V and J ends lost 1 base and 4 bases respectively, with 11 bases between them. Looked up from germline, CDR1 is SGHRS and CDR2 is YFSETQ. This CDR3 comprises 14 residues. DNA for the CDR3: TGCGCCAGCAGCTTGCAGGGTGGGGGAGAGACCCAGTACTTC. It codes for CASSLQGGGETQYF. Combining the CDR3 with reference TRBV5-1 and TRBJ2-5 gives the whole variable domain KAGVTQTPRYLIKTRGQQVTLSCSPISGHRSVSWYQQTPGQGLQFLFEYFSETQRNKGNFPGRFSGRQFSNSRSEMNVSTLELGDSALYLCASSLQGGGETQYFGPGTRLLVL.

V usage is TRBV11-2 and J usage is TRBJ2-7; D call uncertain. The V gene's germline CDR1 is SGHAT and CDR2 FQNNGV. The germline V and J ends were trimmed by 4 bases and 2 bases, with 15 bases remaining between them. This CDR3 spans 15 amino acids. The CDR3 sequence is CASSSVPSRPYEQYF. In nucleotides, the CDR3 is TGTGCCAGCAGCTCCGTTCCAAGCCGGCCCTACGAGCAGTACTTC.

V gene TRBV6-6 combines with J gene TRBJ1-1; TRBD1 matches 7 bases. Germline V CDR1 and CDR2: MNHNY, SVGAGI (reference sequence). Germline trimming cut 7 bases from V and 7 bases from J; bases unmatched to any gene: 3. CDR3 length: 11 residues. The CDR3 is CASTPGGEAFF. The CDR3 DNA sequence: TGTGCCAGCACACCAGGGGGTGAAGCTTTCTTT.

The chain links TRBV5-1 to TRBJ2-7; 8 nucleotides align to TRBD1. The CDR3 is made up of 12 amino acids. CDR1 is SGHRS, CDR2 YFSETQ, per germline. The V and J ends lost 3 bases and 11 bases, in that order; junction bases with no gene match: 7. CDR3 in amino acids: CASSWDQGAKYF. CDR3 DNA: TGCGCCAGCAGCTGGGACCAGGGGGCGAAGTACTTC.

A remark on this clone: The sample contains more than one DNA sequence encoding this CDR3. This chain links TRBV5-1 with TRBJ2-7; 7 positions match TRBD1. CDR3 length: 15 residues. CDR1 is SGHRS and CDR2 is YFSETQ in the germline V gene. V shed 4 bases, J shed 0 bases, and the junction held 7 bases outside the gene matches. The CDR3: CASSLGQTSSYEQYF. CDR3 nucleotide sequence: TGCGCCAGCAGCCTGGGACAGACGAGCTCCTACGAGCAGTACTTC.